These 20 T cell receptor beta chains were all obtained from the same sample, sequenced in a study of blood T cell repertoires in COVID-19. TCRdb's copy holds only in-frame clones and misses some; the assay was immunoSEQ multiplex PCR. The repertoire includes 300,000 or so clones, roughly 85% of them detected once, and about 4.2% sits in the top ten. Sample: PBMCs or T cells enriched from blood (not recorded which). The origin of the receptors is a woman in her forties with acute COVID-19.

This clone appeared a single time. The gene calls are TRBV18 and TRBJ2-6, with D possibly TRBD2 on 6 matching bases. Germline CDR1 reads KGHSH; CDR2 reads LQKENI. The ends were cut back, 1 base at V and 5 bases at J, with 12 bases in the middle. The CDR3 runs to 16 residues. Here the CDR3 reads CASSPLPGLRANVLTF. For the CDR3, the DNA is TGTGCCAGCTCACCACTACCGGGACTCCGGGCCAACGTCCTGACTTTC. The full variable domain, in which reference TRBV18 and TRBJ2-6 provide the parts outside the CDR3, is NAGVMQNPRHLVRRRGQEARLRCSPMKGHSHVYWYRQLPEEGLKFMVYLQKENIIDESGMPKERFSAEFPKEGPSILRIQQVVRGDSAAYFCASSPLPGLRANVLTFGAGSRLTVL.

The V call is TRBV6-2 or TRBV6-3, the J call TRBJ2-4; D is unclear. Germline loops: CDR1 MNHEY, CDR2 SVGEGT. Between the trimmed V and J ends, which lost 3 bases and 0 bases, there was a span of 6 bases. The CDR3 has 14 residues. The CDR3 nucleotides are TGTGCCAGCAGTTATGGGCTAGCCAAAAACATTCAGTACTTC. This sequence encodes CASSYGLAKNIQYF.

The gene calls are TRBV7-9 and TRBJ2-1, with 10 bases fitting TRBD1. The length of the CDR3 is 15 residues. The ends lost 5 bases at V and 8 bases at J; junction bases unmatched: 9. Germline values: CDR1 SEHNR, CDR2 FQNEAQ (reference sequence). In DNA form, the CDR3 reads TGTGCCAGCAGCGTAGGGGGGACAGGGGCAGATGAGCAGTTCTTC. Its translation is CASSVGGTGADEQFF.

The gene calls are TRBV5-8 and TRBJ2-2; 7 nucleotides align to TRBD2. Germline CDR1 and CDR2: SGHTS and YDEGEE. The CDR3 consists of 18 residues. Germline trimming cut 4 bases from V and 4 bases from J; bases unmatched to any gene: 16. Here the CDR3 DNA reads TGTGCCAGCAGCCCTTGGGCTCGCGGGAGTCGGGGCACCGGGGAGCTGTTTTTT. Translated: CASSPWARGSRGTGELFF. The full variable domain, completed using reference TRBV5-8 and TRBJ2-2, is EAGVTQSPTHLIKTRGQQATLRCSPISGHTSVYWYQQALGLGLQFLLWYDEGEERNRGNFPPRFSGRQFPNYSSELNVNALELEDSALYLCASSPWARGSRGTGELFFGEGSRLTVL.

The CDR3: CATSSGITGDYGYTF. CDR3 DNA: TGTGCCACCAGCAGTGGCATTACAGGGGACTATGGCTACACCTTC. The chain joins TRBV15 to TRBJ1-2; TRBD1 matches 7 bases. Germline lookup yields CDR1 LNHNV and CDR2 YYDKDF (reference sequence). This CDR3 is 15 amino acids long. V dropped 3 bases and J dropped 3; count of bases not matched to a gene: 7.

This CDR3 is CASSSGTGYSLNYGYTF. In nucleotides, the CDR3 is TGTGCCAGCAGCTCCGGGACAGGGTACTCCCTCAACTATGGCTACACCTTC. This chain links TRBV5-6 with TRBJ1-2; TRBD1 matches 9 bases. CDR1 and CDR2 from the germline V gene are SGHDT and YYEEEE. CDR3 length: 17 amino acids. Trimming removed 3 bases from V and 2 bases from J; junction bases left unmatched: 11.

The gene calls are TRBV6-5 and TRBJ2-7; 7 nucleotides align to TRBD1. The CDR3 is 15 residues long. J gave up 0 bases and V 5 bases, and 7 bases lay outside the gene matches. The germline gives CDR1 MNHEY, CDR2 SVGAGI. The CDR3 DNA reads as TGTGCCAGCAGTATGACAGGGTTAAGCTCCTACGAGCAGTACTTC. This gives the protein CASSMTGLSSYEQYF.

This chain uses TRBV10-3 with TRBJ2-7, with a tentative D call TRBD2 (6 bases). This CDR3 contains 16 residues. Germline-derived CDR1 and CDR2 are ENHRY and SYGVKD. V dropped 5 bases and J dropped 2 bases, with 19 bases sitting between them. CDR3 sequence reads: CAISLRETRSAYEQYF. The CDR3 bases are TGTGCCATCAGTTTAAGAGAGACTAGGTCAGCCTACGAGCAGTACTTC.

Here the CDR3 DNA reads TGTGCCAGCAGTTACTTCGGGCAGGGCAGAAACTATGGCTACACCTTC. This sequence encodes CASSYFGQGRNYGYTF. The chain has TRBV6-2 or TRBV6-3 and TRBJ1-2; maybe TRBD1 (5 bases). Germline V gene lookup returns CDR1 MNHEY and CDR2 SVGEGT. CDR3 size: 16 residues. Trimming removed 1 base from V and 2 bases from J, with 14 bases in between.

The rearrangement links TRBV5-1 to TRBJ1-1, with a tentative D call TRBD1 (6 bases). CDR1 and CDR2 (germline): SGHRS, YFSETQ. The CDR3 spans 14 residues. Trimming shortened V by 0 bases and J by 8 bases, and 14 bases separated the two germline ends. This CDR3 is CASSLAGAGAEAFF. The CDR3 DNA is TGCGCCAGCAGCTTGGCCGGGGCGGGGGCGGAAGCTTTCTTT.

The chain couples TRBV20-1 to TRBJ2-3; no definite D call. The CDR3 is 11 residues long. Germline-derived CDR1 and CDR2 are DFQATT and SNEGSKA (reference sequence). V lost 0 bases, J lost 13 bases, and 11 bases lay in between. CDR3 sequence: CSARDVPREYF. The CDR3 region has the DNA TGCAGTGCTAGAGATGTGCCTCGGGAGTATTTT.

J is TRBJ2-2 and V is TRBV19; 7 bases match TRBD2. The V gene's germline CDR1 is LNHDA and CDR2 SQIVND (reference sequence). The CDR3 runs to 17 residues. The ends lost 7 bases at V and 0 bases at J; junction bases unmatched: 11. The CDR3 DNA follows: TGTGCCAGTACCCCCAGCGGGGTCCCGTCGAACACCGGGGAGCTGTTTTTT. Protein: CASTPSGVPSNTGELFF.

A single count supports this clone. The chain joins TRBV19 to TRBJ2-2, with TRBD1 matching 8 bases. The V and J ends lost 5 bases and 9 bases, in that order; junction bases with no gene match: 8. This CDR3 has 14 amino acids. Germline assignment: CDR1 LNHDA and CDR2 SQIVND (reference sequence). The CDR3 coding sequence is TGTGCCAGTAGTTTTTGGGACAGGAGCCGGGAGCTGTTTTTT. It yields the protein CASSFWDRSRELFF.

This clone was seen a single time. The genes are TRBV19 and TRBJ2-7, with 9 bases lining up with TRBD2. The CDR3 runs to 18 residues. Trimming removed 6 bases from V and 5 bases from J; junction bases left unmatched: 20. Germline CDR1 LNHDA, CDR2 SQIVND (reference sequence). CDR3 in amino acids: CASRKRASGIGEGHEQYF. The CDR3 region has the DNA TGTGCCAGTAGGAAGAGGGCTAGCGGGATCGGAGAGGGCCACGAGCAGTACTTC.

The genes are TRBV11-2 and TRBJ2-1; 8 nucleotides agree with TRBD2. The CDR3 has 15 residues. Germline values: CDR1 SGHAT, CDR2 FQNNGV. Trimming at V came to 4 bases and at J to 4 bases, leaving 6 bases not matched to a gene. The CDR3 coding sequence is TGTGCCAGCAGCTCGGTAGCGGGAAAGTACAATGAGCAGTTCTTC. It specifies CASSSVAGKYNEQFF.

This clone was seen more than once but under ten times. The V and J genes are TRBV4-2 and TRBJ2-7, with a possible D match to TRBD2 (5 bases). Germline loops: CDR1 LGHNA, CDR2 YNFKEQ. The length of the CDR3 is 15 residues. V lost 0 bases and J 3 bases, leaving 12 bases between the germline ends. The CDR3: CASSQDRDSNYEQYF. The CDR3 DNA follows: TGTGCCAGCAGCCAAGACCGGGATAGTAACTACGAGCAGTACTTC.

The chain recombines TRBV7-8 with TRBJ2-7, with 8 bases that match TRBD1. With 3 bases clipped from V and 3 bases from J, the junction kept 10 bases outside the gene matches. The germline CDR1 and CDR2 sequences are SGHVS and FQNEAQ. The CDR3 has 16 residues. In nucleotides, the CDR3 is TGTGCCAGCAGCTTGATGACAGGGGATAAACTCTACGAGCAGTACTTC. This encodes CASSLMTGDKLYEQYF.

This chain connects TRBV19 to TRBJ1-1; D gene uncertain. V lost 8 bases and J lost 5, with 12 bases in between. Germline-derived CDR1 and CDR2 are LNHDA and SQIVND (reference sequence). The CDR3 runs 12 residues. This chain's CDR3 is CASGGRWTEAFF. The DNA of the CDR3 is TGTGCCAGTGGAGGCCGTTGGACTGAAGCTTTCTTT.

The V call is TRBV2, the J call TRBJ1-2; 9 bases are shared with TRBD1. The germline V gene encodes CDR1 SNHLY and CDR2 FYNNEI. V was clipped by 8 bases and J by 4 bases; unmatched bases: 5. The CDR3 has 13 residues. The CDR3 nucleotides read TGTGCCAGCCTGGGACAGGGTGCCTATGGCTACACCTTC. Its protein is CASLGQGAYGYTF.

The chain employs TRBV6-2 or TRBV6-3 and TRBJ1-4, with a tentative D call TRBD1 (5 bases). Germline loops: CDR1 MNHEY, CDR2 SVGEGT. This CDR3 is 12 amino acids long. V lost 3 bases and J lost 15, with 14 bases in between. DNA of the CDR3: TGTGCCAGCAGTTATGGCGGGGGACTGGTGTTTTTT. Protein product: CASSYGGGLVFF.